Sequencing of this TCR beta chain was carried out in a study of T cells in Graves' hyperthyroidism and ophthalmopathy. RNA transcripts yielded amplified TCR beta CDR3 regions. First-round RT-PCR targeting the TCR CDR3 was performed with the HTBI primer set. MiXCR was run by TCRdb on the multiplex PCR reads, yielding one entry per CDR3 protein. The table includes over 250,000 distinct CDR3 sequences, less than 30% detected once. This clonotype was recorded at least ten times. Germline V gene lookup returns CDR1 SGHAT and CDR2 FQNNGV. The CDR3 is 15 residues long. V dropped 6 bases and J dropped 2 bases, with 17 bases sitting between them.

V gene TRBV11-2 combines with J gene TRBJ2-7; the D call may be TRBD1 or TRBD2 (5 bases each). The TCR was taken from a man between 40 and 49 years old with Graves' hyperthyroidism that later progressed to Graves' ophthalmopathy. The specimen sequenced was blood. The CDR3 here is CASSRGALGPYEQYF. The CDR3 bases are TGTGCCAGCAGTCGAGGGGCGCTTGGCCCCTACGAGCAGTACTTC.